This T cell receptor (beta chain) was sequenced during a study of cytomegalovirus exposure and HLA in healthy donors. Study as a whole: The 90 to 150 validation repertoires, a later analysis reported, used the same platform as the 600 to 700 repertoires from the first cohort.

The length of the CDR3 is 15 residues. V dropped 7 bases and J dropped 0 bases, with 13 bases sitting between them. TCRdb keeps only in-frame clones here, not all; method: immunoSEQ multiplex PCR. The data hold around 190,000 clones, with 86% observed a single time. Study-level results: The study designated roughly 150 TCR beta chains cytomegalovirus-associated. A few CMV-associated chains proved CMV antigen-specific in vitro.

About this clone: The antigen remains undetermined.

Sequences were obtained from PBMCs. The TCR comes from a man between 25 and 39 years old in good health and CMV-seropositive. The chain carries TRBV6-7 and TRBJ1-5, with D unresolved. TRBV6-7 is identified as an open reading frame with a role that is uncertain. The CDR3 sequence: CASTLSRYSNQPQHF. The CDR3 DNA follows: TGTGCCAGCACCCTCTCTCGGTATAGCAATCAGCCCCAGCATTTT.